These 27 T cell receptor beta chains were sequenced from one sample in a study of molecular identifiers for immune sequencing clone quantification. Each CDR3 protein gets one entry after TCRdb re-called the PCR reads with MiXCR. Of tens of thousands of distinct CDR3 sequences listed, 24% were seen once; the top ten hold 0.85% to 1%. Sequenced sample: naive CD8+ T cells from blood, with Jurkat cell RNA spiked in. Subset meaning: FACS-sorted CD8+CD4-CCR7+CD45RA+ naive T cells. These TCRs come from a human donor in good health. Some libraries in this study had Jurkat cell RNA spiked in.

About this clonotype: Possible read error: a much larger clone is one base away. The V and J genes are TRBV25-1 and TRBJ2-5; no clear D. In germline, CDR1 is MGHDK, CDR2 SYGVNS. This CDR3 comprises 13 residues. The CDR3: CGSRTTVQETQYF. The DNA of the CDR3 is TGTGGCAGCAGAACTACGGTCCAAGAGACCCAGTACTTC. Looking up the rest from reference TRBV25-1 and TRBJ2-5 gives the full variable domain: EADIYQTPRYLVIGTGKKITLECSQTMGHDKMYWYQQDPGMELHLIHYSYGVNSTEKGDLSSESTVSRIRTEHFPLTLESARPSHTSQYLCGSRTTVQETQYFGPGTRLLVL.

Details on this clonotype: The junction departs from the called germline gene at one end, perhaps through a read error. CDR3 sequence (DNA): TGTGCCACCAGTTTGCTGACAGGGGCTCGGGCAGATACCCAGTATTTT. Protein product: CATSLLTGARADTQYF. The rearrangement links TRBV27 to TRBJ2-3, with 8 bases identical to TRBD1. The length of the CDR3 is 16 residues. The V gene's germline CDR1 is MNHEY and CDR2 SMNVEV (reference sequence).

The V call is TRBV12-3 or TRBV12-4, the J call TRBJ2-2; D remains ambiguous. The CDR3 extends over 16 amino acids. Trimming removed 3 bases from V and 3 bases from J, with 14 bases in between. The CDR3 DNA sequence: TGTGCCAGCAGTTTTAATGCACCAAGTTACACCGGGGAGCTGTTTTTT. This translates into CASSFNAPSYTGELFF.

Here the CDR3 reads CASSVNPGQGNTIYF. The CDR3 DNA reads TGTGCCAGCAGCGTAAATCCGGGACAGGGAAACACCATATATTTT. This chain uses TRBV9 with TRBJ1-3, with 7 bases aligning to TRBD1. The CDR3 has 15 amino acids. Germline CDR1 is SGDLS and CDR2 is YYNGEE. V shed 1 base, J shed 4 bases, and the junction held 5 bases outside the gene matches.

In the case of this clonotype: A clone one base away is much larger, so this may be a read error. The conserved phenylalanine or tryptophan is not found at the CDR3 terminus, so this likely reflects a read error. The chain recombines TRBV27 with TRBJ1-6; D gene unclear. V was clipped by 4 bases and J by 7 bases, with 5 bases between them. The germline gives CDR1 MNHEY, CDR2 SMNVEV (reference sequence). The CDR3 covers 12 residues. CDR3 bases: TGTGCCAGCAGTTCTGGGAATTCACCCCTCCACCTT. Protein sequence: CASSSGNSPLHL.

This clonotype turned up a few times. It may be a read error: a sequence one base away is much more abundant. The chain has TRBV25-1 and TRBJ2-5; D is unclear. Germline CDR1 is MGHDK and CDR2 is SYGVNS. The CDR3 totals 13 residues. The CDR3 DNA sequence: TGTGCCAGCAGTGATGGTGCCAAAGAGACCCGGTACTTC. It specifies CASSDGAKETRYF. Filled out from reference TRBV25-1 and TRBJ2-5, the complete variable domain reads EADIYQTPRYLVIGTGKKITLECSQTMGHDKMYWYQQDPGMELHLIHYSYGVNSTEKGDLSSESTVSRIRTEHFPLTLESARPSHTSQYLCASSDGAKETRYFGPGTRLLVL.

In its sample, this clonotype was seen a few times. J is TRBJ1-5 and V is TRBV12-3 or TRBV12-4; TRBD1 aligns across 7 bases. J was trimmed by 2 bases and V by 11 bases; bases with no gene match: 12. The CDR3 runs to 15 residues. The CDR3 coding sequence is TGTGCCGGCACCAGGGGACAGAATGGCAATCAGCCCCAGCATTTT. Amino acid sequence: CAGTRGQNGNQPQHF.

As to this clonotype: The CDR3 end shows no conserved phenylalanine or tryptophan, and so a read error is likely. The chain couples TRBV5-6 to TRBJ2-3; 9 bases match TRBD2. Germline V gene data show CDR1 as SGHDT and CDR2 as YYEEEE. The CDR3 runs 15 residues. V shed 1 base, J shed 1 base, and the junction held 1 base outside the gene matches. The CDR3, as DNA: TGTGCCAGCAGCTTGTTAGCGGGGGGCACAGATACGCAGTATCTT. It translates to CASSLLAGGTDTQYL.

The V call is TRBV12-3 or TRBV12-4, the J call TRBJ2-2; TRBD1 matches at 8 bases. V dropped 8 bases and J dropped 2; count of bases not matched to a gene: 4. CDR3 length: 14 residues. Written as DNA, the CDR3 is TGTGCCAGCCAGGGGGCTACCAACACCGGGGAGCTGTTTTTT. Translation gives CASQGATNTGELFF.

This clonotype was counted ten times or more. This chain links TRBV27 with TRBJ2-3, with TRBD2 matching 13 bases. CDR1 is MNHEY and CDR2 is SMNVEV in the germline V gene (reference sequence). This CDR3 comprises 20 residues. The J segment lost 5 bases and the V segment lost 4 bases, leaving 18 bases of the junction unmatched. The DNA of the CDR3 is TGTGCCAGCAGTTCTTGGATCGCCCGGACTAGCGGGAGAGAGGGAGATACGCAGTATTTT. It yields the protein CASSSWIARTSGREGDTQYF.

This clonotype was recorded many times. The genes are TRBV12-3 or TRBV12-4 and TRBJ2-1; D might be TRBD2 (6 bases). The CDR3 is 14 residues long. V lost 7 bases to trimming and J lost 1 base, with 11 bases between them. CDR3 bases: TGTGCCAGCACTGGAGGGCCGTCCTACAATGAGCAGTTCTTC. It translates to CASTGGPSYNEQFF.

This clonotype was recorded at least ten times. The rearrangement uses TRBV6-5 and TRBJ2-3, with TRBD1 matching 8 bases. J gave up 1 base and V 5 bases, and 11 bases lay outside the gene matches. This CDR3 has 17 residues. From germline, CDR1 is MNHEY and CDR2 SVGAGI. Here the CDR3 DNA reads TGTGCCAGCAGTCGATCCAGGACAGGGTTGGGCACAGATACGCAGTATTTT. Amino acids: CASSRSRTGLGTDTQYF.

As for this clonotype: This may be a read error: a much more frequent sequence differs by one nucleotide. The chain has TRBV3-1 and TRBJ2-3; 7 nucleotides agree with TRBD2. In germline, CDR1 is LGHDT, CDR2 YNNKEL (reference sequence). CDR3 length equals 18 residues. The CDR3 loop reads CASSQDRGASGSTNTQYF. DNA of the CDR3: TGTGCCAGCAGCCAAGATCGTGGGGCTAGCGGTAGCACAAATACGCAGTATTTT.

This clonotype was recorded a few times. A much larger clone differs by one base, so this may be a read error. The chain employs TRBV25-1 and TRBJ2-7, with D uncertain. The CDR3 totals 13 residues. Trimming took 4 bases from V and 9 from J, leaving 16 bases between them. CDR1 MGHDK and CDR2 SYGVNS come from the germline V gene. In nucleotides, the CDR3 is TGTGCCAGCAGTGGTTACGGGCCCTCTGGGCAGTACTTC. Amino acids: CASSGYGPSGQYF.

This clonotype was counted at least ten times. This chain's CDR3 is CAWSPFLGDTYQPQHF. The CDR3 DNA reads TGTGCCTGGAGTCCCTTCCTAGGGGACACTTATCAGCCCCAGCATTTT. The rearrangement uses TRBV30 and TRBJ1-5; tentative D call: TRBD1 (6 bases). V lost 2 bases and J lost 5, with 19 bases in between. CDR1 is GTSNPN and CDR2 is SVGIG in the germline V gene (reference sequence). This CDR3 has 16 amino acids.

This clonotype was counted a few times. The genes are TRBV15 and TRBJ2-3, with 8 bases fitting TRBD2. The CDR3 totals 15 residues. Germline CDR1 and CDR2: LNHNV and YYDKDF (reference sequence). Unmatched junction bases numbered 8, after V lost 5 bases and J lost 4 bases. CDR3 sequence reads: CATSAPGGPADTQYF. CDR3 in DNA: TGTGCCACCAGCGCGCCGGGGGGGCCCGCAGATACGCAGTATTTT.

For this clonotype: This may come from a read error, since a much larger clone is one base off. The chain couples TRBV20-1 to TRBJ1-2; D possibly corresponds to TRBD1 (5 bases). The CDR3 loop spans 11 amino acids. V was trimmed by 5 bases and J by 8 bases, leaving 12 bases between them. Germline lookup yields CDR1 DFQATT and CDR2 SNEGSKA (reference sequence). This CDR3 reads CSARTREGYTF. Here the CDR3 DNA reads TGCAGTGCTCGGACACGAGAGGGCTACACCTTC.

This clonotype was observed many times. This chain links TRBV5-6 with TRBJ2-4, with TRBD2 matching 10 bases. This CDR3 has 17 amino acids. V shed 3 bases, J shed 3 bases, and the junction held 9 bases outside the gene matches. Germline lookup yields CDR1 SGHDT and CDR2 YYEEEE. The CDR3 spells CASSYWTSGRNKNIQYF. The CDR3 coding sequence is TGTGCCAGCAGCTATTGGACTAGCGGCCGAAACAAAAACATTCAGTACTTC.

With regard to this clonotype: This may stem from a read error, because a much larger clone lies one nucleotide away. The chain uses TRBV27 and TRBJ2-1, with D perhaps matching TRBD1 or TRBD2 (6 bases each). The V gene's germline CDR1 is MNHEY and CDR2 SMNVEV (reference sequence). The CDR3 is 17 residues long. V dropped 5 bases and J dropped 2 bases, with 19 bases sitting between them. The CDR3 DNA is TGTGCCAGCAGTCCTCCTCCGCCGGGGGCACCCTACAATGAGCAGTTCTTC. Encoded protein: CASSPPPPGAPYNEQFF.

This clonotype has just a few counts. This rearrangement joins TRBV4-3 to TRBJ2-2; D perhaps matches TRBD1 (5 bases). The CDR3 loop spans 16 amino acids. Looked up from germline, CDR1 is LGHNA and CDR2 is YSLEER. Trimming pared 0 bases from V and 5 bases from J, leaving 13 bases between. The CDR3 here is CASSQDRARWTGELFF. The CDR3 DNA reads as TGCGCCAGCAGCCAAGACAGGGCCCGATGGACCGGGGAGCTGTTTTTT.

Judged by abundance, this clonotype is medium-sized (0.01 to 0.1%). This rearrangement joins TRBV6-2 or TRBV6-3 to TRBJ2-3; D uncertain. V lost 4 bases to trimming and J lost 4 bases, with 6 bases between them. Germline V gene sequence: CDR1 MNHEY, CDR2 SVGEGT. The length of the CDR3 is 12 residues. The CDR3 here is CASSSNSDTQYF. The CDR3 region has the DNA TGTGCCAGCAGTTCAAATTCAGATACGCAGTATTTT.

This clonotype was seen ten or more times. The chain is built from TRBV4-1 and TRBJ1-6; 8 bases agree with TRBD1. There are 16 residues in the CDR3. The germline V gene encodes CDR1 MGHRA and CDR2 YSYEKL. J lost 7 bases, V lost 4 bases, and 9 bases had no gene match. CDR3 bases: TGCGCCAGCAGCCTTACCGGGACAGGCTTCAATTCACCCCTCCACTTT. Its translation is CASSLTGTGFNSPLHF.

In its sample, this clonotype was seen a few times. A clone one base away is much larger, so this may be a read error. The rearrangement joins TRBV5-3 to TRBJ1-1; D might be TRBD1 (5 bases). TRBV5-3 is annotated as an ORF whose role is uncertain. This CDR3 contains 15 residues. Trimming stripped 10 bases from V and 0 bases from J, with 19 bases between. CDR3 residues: CAGSLTAHMNTEAFF. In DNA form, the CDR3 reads TGTGCCGGCAGCTTGACAGCCCACATGAACACTGAAGCTTTCTTT.

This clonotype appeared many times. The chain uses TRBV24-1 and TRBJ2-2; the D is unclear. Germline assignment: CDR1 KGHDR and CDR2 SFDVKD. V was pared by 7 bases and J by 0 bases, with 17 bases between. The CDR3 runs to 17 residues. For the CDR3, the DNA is TGTGCCACCAGCGATAGAGAGAAGGTCGCGAACACCGGGGAGCTGTTTTTT. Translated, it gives CATSDREKVANTGELFF.

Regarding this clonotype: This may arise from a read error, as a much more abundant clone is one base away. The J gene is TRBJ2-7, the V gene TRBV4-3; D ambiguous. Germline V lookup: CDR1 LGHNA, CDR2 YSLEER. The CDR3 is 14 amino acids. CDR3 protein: CACSQGSGSYEQYF. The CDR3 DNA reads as TGCGCCTGCAGCCAAGGATCCGGCAGCTACGAGCAGTACTTC.

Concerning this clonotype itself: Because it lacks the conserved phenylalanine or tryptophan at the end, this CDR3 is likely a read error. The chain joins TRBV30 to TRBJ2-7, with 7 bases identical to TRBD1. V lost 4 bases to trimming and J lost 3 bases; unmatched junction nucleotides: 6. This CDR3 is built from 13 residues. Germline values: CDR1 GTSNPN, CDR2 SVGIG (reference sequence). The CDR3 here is CAWTTGSGYEQYY. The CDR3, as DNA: TGTGCCTGGACGACAGGGTCAGGCTACGAGCAGTACTAC.

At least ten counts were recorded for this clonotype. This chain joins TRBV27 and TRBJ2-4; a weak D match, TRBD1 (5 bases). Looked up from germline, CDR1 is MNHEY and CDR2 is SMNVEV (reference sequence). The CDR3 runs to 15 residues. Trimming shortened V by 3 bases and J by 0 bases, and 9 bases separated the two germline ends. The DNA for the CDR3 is TGTGCCAGCAGTTTGTCAGGGTCAGCCAAAAACATTCAGTACTTC. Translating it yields CASSLSGSAKNIQYF.